Following are 18 T cell receptor beta chains from one sample sequenced in a study of blood T cell repertoires in COVID-19. Sequencing used immunoSEQ multiplex PCR; TCRdb keeps in-frame clones, though not all of them. The sample gives 200,000 to 250,000 clones, just over 85% of which show up once; around 15% is in the top ten. Sequenced material: PBMCs or T cells enriched from blood (not recorded which). The receptor set was obtained from a woman in her forties or fifties with acute COVID-19.

This clone has just one count. V is TRBV9 and J is TRBJ1-2, with TRBD1 matching 8 bases. Trimming at V came to 0 bases and at J to 6 bases, leaving 10 bases not matched to a gene. CDR1 is SGDLS and CDR2 is YYNGEE in the germline V gene. There are 16 residues in the CDR3. The CDR3 loop is CASSVVGIPGGHGYTF. CDR3 DNA: TGTGCCAGCAGCGTAGTGGGGATTCCAGGGGGCCATGGCTACACCTTC.

The rearrangement uses TRBV6-5 and TRBJ2-3, with TRBD1 matching over 8 bases. The ends lost 8 bases at V and 2 bases at J; junction bases unmatched: 3. Germline CDR1 is MNHEY and CDR2 is SVGAGI. CDR3 length: 13 residues. CDR3 bases: TGTGCCAGCGGACAGGGCTCCACAGATACGCAGTATTTT. It translates to CASGQGSTDTQYF.

The gene calls are TRBV27 and TRBJ1-5; 9 nucleotides line up with TRBD1. The ends lost 5 bases at V and 2 bases at J; junction bases unmatched: 10. Germline lookup yields CDR1 MNHEY and CDR2 SMNVEV (reference sequence). This CDR3 has 17 amino acids. CDR3 protein: CASSPRTGVLRNQPQHF. In nucleotides, the CDR3 is TGTGCCAGCAGTCCCAGGACAGGGGTCCTACGCAATCAGCCCCAGCATTTT.

The V and J genes are TRBV7-8 and TRBJ2-2; D ambiguous. The CDR3 length is 13 residues. The V and J ends lost 5 bases and 1 base respectively, with 5 bases between them. Germline V CDR1 and CDR2: SGHVS, FQNEAQ. The CDR3 here is CASSQQNTGELFF. CDR3 bases: TGTGCCAGCAGCCAACAGAACACCGGGGAGCTGTTTTTT.

The table lists this clone with a count of one. This sequence joins TRBV9 and TRBJ2-2, with D perhaps TRBD1 (6 bases). In germline, CDR1 is SGDLS, CDR2 YYNGEE. The CDR3 is 15 residues long. Trimming removed 0 bases from V and 5 bases from J, with 11 bases in between. Here the CDR3 reads CASSVEQGGTGELFF. CDR3 coding DNA: TGTGCCAGCAGCGTAGAACAGGGTGGTACCGGGGAGCTGTTTTTT.

V usage is TRBV7-6 and J usage is TRBJ2-3, with TRBD2 as a possible D gene (6 bases). The CDR3 has 17 amino acids. The germline V and J ends were trimmed by 1 base and 2 bases, with 16 bases remaining between them. The germline V gene has CDR1 SGHVS and CDR2 FNYEAQ. The CDR3 is CASSLGRLALLTDTQYF. DNA of the CDR3: TGTGCCAGCAGCTTAGGCCGGCTAGCGCTACTCACAGATACGCAGTATTTT.

The V gene is TRBV11-2, the J gene TRBJ2-1, with TRBD2 matching 8 bases. The V gene end was trimmed by 7 bases and the J gene end by 6 bases; junction bases not matched to a gene: 14. Germline CDR1 SGHAT, CDR2 FQNNGV. This CDR3 has 16 amino acids. The CDR3 is CASNPSGGLTLNEQFF. CDR3 sequence (DNA): TGTGCCAGCAACCCCAGCGGGGGTCTGACCCTCAATGAGCAGTTCTTC. The variable domain in full, with the rest retrieved from reference TRBV11-2 and TRBJ2-1, is EAGVAQSPRYKIIEKRQSVAFWCNPISGHATLYWYQQILGQGPKLLIQFQNNGVVDDSQLPKDRFSAERLKGVDSTLKIQPAKLEDSAVYLCASNPSGGLTLNEQFFGPGTRLTVL.

This sequence joins TRBV6-5 and TRBJ1-3, with 10 nucleotides matching TRBD1. The CDR3 is 12 amino acids. From germline, CDR1 is MNHEY and CDR2 SVGAGI. V trimming: 6 bases; J trimming: 11 bases; junction bases outside the gene matches: 4. The CDR3, as DNA: TGTGCCAGCAGACCGGGACAGGGGCCCATATATTTT. This gives the protein CASRPGQGPIYF.

The chain recombines TRBV18 with TRBJ2-7, with TRBD1 matching 8 bases. V shed 9 bases and J 5 bases; nucleotides not matched to a gene: 12. Per germline, CDR1 KGHSH and CDR2 LQKENI. The CDR3 is 14 residues long. The CDR3 DNA follows: TGTGCCAGTTTTACCGGGACAGGCACGGACGAGCAGTACTTC. Its translation is CASFTGTGTDEQYF.

CDR3 protein: CASSLTGGSNQPQHF. For the CDR3, the DNA is TGTGCCAGCAGCCTGACCGGGGGTAGCAATCAGCCCCAGCATTTT. The chain has TRBV27 and TRBJ1-5; the D gene is possibly TRBD1 (5 bases). The CDR3 sequence is 15 residues long. Trimming removed 6 bases from V and 0 bases from J, with 12 bases in between. CDR1 and CDR2 (germline): MNHEY, SMNVEV (reference sequence).

V gene TRBV30 combines with J gene TRBJ2-7; 8 bases are a match to TRBD2. The CDR3 contains 14 residues. Germline trimming cut 0 bases from V and 5 bases from J; bases unmatched to any gene: 6. Germline values: CDR1 GTSNPN, CDR2 SVGIG (reference sequence). The CDR3 DNA reads TGTGCCTGGAGTGTACGTGGGACTAGAGACGAGCAGTACTTC. It encodes CAWSVRGTRDEQYF.

The chain uses TRBV7-2 and TRBJ2-5, with 8 bases lining up with TRBD2. The CDR3 spans 13 residues. V dropped 2 bases and J dropped 13; count of bases not matched to a gene: 9. CDR1 and CDR2 from the germline V gene are SGHTA and FQGNSA. The CDR3 nucleotides read TGTGCCAGCAGCTTATCTCAGCGGGGGAAGGGGTACTTC. Translated, it gives CASSLSQRGKGYF.

The J gene is TRBJ1-5, the V gene TRBV10-3; tentative D call: TRBD1 (5 bases). V lost 2 bases and J lost 0, with 8 bases in between. Germline CDR1 is ENHRY and CDR2 is SYGVKD. The CDR3 extends over 15 amino acids. Written as DNA, the CDR3 is TGTGCCATCAGTGAGGGACAACATAGCAATCAGCCCCAGCATTTT. Amino acid sequence: CAISEGQHSNQPQHF.

This clone was counted many times. V is TRBV5-1 and J is TRBJ1-2, with no clear D. The CDR3 runs 12 residues. Germline CDR1 is SGHRS and CDR2 is YFSETQ. Trimming removed 2 bases from V and 7 bases from J, with 9 bases in between. The CDR3 loop is CASSFESRGYTF. The DNA for the CDR3 is TGCGCCAGCAGCTTTGAGTCCCGTGGCTACACCTTC.

The J gene is TRBJ2-7, the V gene TRBV5-8; D is ambiguous. V lost 0 bases and J 6 bases, leaving 7 bases between the germline ends. The CDR3 runs to 12 residues. Germline CDR1 reads SGHTS; CDR2 reads YDEGEE. CDR3 DNA: TGTGCCAGCAGCTTGGACAGAACCGAGCAGTACTTC. Protein: CASSLDRTEQYF.

The CDR3 is CASSQLGTGSNEQFF. The DNA of the CDR3 is TGCGCCAGCAGCCAGTTAGGGACAGGGAGCAATGAGCAGTTCTTC. The chain joins TRBV4-3 to TRBJ2-1, with 9 bases fitting TRBD1. The CDR3 has 15 residues. Germline CDR1 reads LGHNA; CDR2 reads YSLEER. J was trimmed by 6 bases and V by 3 bases; bases with no gene match: 6.

The J gene is TRBJ1-2, the V gene TRBV7-8; D perhaps matches TRBD1 (5 bases). V lost 5 bases to trimming and J lost 7 bases, with 14 bases between them. The V gene's germline CDR1 is SGHVS and CDR2 FQNEAQ. The CDR3 covers 13 residues. CDR3 in DNA: TGTGCCAGCAGCCTCGCCAGGGAGGGTGGCTACACCTTC. This sequence encodes CASSLAREGGYTF.

The chain couples TRBV9 to TRBJ2-3; D call uncertain. Looked up from germline, CDR1 is SGDLS and CDR2 is YYNGEE. This CDR3 spans 13 amino acids. V lost 4 bases and J 6 bases, leaving 12 bases between the germline ends. DNA of the CDR3: TGTGCCAGCAGCCCTCCCCTTGAGGATACGCAGTATTTT. Translated, it gives CASSPPLEDTQYF.